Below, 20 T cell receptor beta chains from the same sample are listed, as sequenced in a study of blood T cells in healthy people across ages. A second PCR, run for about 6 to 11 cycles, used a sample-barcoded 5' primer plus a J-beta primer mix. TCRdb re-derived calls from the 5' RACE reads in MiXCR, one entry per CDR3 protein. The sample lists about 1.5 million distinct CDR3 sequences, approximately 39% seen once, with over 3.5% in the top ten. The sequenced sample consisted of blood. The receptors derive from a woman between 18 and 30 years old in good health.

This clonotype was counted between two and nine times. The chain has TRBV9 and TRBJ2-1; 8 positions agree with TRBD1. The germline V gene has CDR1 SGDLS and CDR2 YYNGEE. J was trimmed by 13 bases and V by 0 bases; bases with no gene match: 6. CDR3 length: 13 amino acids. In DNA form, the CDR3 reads TGTGCCAGCAGCGTAGGAGGCAGGGGGCTCCAGTTCTTC. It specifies CASSVGGRGLQFF.

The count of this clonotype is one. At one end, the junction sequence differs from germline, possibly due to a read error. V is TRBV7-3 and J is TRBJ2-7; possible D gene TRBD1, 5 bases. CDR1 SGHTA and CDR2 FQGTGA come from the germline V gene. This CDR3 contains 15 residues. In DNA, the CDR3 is TGTGCCAGCAGCTTGCTGCCTACAGGCTCCTGCGAGCAGTACTTC. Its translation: CASSLLPTGSCEQYF.

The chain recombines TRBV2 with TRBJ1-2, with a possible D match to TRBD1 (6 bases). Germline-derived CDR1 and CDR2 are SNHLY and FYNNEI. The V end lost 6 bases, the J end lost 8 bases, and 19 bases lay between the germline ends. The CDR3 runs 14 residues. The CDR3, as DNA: TGTGCCAGCAGAGGGGCAGGGGACTTGCGAGGCTACACCTTC. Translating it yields CASRGAGDLRGYTF.

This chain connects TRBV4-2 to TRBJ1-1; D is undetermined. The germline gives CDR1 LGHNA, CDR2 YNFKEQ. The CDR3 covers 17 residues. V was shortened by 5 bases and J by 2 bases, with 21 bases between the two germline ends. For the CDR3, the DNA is TGTGCCAGCAGCATGGATCTGACCTCGTCTGTCAACACTGAAGCTTTCTTT. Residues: CASSMDLTSSVNTEAFF.

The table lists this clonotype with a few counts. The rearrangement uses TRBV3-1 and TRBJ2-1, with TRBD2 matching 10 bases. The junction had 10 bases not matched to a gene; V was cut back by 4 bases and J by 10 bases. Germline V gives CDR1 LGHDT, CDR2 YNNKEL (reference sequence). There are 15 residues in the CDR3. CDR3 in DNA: TGTGCCAGCAGCCGTACTAGCGGGATTGTAGGCGAGCAGTTCTTC. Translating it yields CASSRTSGIVGEQFF.

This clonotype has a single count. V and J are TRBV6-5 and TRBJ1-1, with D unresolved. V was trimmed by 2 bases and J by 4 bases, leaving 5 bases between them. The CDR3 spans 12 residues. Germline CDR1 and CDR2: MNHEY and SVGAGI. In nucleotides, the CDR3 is TGTGCCAGCAGTTACAGGGCCACTGAAGCTTTCTTT. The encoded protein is CASSYRATEAFF.

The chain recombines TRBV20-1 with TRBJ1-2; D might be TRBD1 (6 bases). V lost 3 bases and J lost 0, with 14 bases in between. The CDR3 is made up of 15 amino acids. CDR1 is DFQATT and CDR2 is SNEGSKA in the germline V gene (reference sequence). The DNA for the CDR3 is TGCAGTGCTAGGGTGCTTACAGGGCCTAACTATGGCTACACCTTC. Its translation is CSARVLTGPNYGYTF.

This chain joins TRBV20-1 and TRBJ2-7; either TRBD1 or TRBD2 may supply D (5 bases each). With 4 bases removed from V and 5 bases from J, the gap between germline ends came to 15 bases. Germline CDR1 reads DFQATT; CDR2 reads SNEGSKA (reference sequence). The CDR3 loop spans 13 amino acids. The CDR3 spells CSAISREGDEQYF. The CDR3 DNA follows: TGCAGTGCTATCTCGAGGGAAGGGGACGAGCAGTACTTC.

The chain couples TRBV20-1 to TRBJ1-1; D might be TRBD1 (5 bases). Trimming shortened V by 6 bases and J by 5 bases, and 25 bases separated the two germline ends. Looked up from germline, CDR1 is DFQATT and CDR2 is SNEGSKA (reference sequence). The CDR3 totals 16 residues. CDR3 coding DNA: TGCAGTGCCCCCCAAGCCCCGGGTCGTAAGGGGACTGAAGCTTTCTTT. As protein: CSAPQAPGRKGTEAFF.

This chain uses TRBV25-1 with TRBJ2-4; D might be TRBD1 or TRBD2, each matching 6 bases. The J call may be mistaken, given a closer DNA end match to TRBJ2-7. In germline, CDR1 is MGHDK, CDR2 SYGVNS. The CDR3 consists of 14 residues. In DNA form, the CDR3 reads TGTGCCAGCAGTGAATTAGGGGGGCTGGCCGAGCAGTACTTC. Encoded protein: CASSELGGLAEQYF.

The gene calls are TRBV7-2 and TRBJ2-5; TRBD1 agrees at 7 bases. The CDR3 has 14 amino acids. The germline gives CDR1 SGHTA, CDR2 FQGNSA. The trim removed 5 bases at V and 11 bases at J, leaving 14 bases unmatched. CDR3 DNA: TGTGCCAGCAGCCCCGCGACAGGGCCTTTTGAGCAGTACTTC. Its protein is CASSPATGPFEQYF.

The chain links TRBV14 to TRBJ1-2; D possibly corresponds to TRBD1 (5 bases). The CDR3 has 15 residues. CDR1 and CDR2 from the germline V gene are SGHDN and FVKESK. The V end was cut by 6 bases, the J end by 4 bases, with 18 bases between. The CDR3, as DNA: TGTGCCAGCAGGGCCTCGGGGCAAACGGTCTATGGCTACACCTTC. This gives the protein CASRASGQTVYGYTF.

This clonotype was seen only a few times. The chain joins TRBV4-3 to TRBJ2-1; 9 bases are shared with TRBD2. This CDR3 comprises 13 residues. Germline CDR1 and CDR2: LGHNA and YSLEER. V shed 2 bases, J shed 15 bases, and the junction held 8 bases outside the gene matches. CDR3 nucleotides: TGCGCCAGCAGCCAACCTAGTAGCGGGAGTTTGTTCTTC. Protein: CASSQPSSGSLFF.

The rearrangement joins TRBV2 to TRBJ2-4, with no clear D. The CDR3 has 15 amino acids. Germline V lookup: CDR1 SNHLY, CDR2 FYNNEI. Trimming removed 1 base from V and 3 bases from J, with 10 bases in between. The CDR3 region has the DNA TGTGCCAGCAGTGAAGGGGGTATGGGCAAAAACATTCAGTACTTC. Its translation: CASSEGGMGKNIQYF.

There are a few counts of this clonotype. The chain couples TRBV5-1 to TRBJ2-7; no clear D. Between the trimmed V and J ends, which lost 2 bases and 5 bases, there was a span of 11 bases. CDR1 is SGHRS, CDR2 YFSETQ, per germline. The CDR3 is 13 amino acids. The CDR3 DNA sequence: TGCGCCAGCAGCTTAACCGGTCGGGACGAGCAGTACTTC. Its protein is CASSLTGRDEQYF.

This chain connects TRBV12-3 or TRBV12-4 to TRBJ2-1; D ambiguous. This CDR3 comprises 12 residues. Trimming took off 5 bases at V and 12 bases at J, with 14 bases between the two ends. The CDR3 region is CASSGVGLWQFF. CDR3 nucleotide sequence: TGTGCCAGCAGTGGGGTGGGGTTGTGGCAGTTCTTC.

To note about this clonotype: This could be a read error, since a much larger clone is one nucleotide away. The chain's CDR3 is CASSLALGMSNTQYF. Here the CDR3 DNA reads TGCGCCAGCAGCTTGGCCCTGGGGATGTCGAACACTCAGTACTTC. The chain links TRBV5-1 to TRBJ2-4; D is unresolved. The CDR3 contains 15 residues. The germline gives CDR1 SGHRS, CDR2 YFSETQ.

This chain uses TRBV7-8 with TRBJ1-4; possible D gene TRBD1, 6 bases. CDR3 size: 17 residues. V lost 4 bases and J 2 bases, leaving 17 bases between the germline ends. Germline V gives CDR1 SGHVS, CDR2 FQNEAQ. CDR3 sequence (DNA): TGTGCCAGCAGCTCCTCCAGGGGCCCTACTACTAATGAAAAACTGTTTTTT. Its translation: CASSSSRGPTTNEKLFF.

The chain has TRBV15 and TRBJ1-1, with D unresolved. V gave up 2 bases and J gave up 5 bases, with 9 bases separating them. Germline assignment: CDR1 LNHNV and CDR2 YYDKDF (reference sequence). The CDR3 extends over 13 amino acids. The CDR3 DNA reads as TGTGCCACCAGCAGACCTGTAGGGACTGAAGCTTTCTTT. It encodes CATSRPVGTEAFF.

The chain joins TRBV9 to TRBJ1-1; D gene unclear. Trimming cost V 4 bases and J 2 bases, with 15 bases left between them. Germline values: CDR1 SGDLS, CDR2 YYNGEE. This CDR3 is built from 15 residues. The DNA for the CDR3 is TGTGCCAGCAGCCCACGGGCCCCTGGAAACACTGAAGCTTTCTTT. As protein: CASSPRAPGNTEAFF.